One and the same sample provided the 5 T cell receptor beta chains below, sequenced in a study of T cell changes during pregnancy in multiple sclerosis. TCRdb's table, derived via immunoSEQ multiplex PCR, lists solely in-frame clones and lacks some. The sample has around 56,000 clones, approximately 91% seen once; the top ten hold approximately 2%. The input for sequencing was peripheral blood, taken after pregnancy. These receptors came from a female donor with multiple sclerosis, enrolled in a pregnancy study.

CDR3 in DNA: TGTGCCAGCCGGGCGAGGGGAGCGGGGGGATACAATGAGCAGTTCTTC. The encoded protein is CASRARGAGGYNEQFF. This chain uses TRBV2 with TRBJ2-1; 9 positions agree with TRBD2. Trimming cost V 8 bases and J 4 bases; bases outside gene matches: 12. The V gene's germline CDR1 is SNHLY and CDR2 FYNNEI. This CDR3 spans 16 amino acids.

This rearrangement joins TRBV30 to TRBJ2-1, with 11 bases that match TRBD2. This CDR3 comprises 17 residues. V shed 0 bases, J shed 5 bases, and the junction held 9 bases outside the gene matches. CDR1 is GTSNPN and CDR2 is SVGIG in the germline V gene (reference sequence). CDR3 in amino acids: CAWSVFFSSGGNNEQFF. In nucleotides, the CDR3 is TGTGCCTGGAGTGTGTTCTTCTCTAGCGGGGGGAACAATGAGCAGTTCTTC.

The gene calls are TRBV9 and TRBJ2-7; D possibly corresponds to TRBD2 (6 bases). The CDR3 extends over 16 amino acids. Per germline, CDR1 SGDLS and CDR2 YYNGEE. With 0 bases removed from V and 4 bases from J, the gap between germline ends came to 17 bases. The CDR3 reads CASSVGGGLIGYEQYF. The CDR3 region has the DNA TGTGCCAGCAGCGTAGGTGGGGGGTTGATCGGTTACGAGCAGTACTTC.

The V call is TRBV19, the J call TRBJ2-7, with D tentatively TRBD1 (7 bases). The CDR3 runs to 15 residues. Germline CDR1 and CDR2: LNHDA and SQIVND (reference sequence). V lost 3 bases, J lost 3 bases, and 15 bases lay in between. Here the CDR3 reads CASSIAGTAYYEQYF. CDR3 DNA: TGTGCCAGTAGTATCGCGGGGACAGCGTACTACGAGCAGTACTTC.

The CDR3 sequence is CASSIRPTGVGTEAFF. The CDR3 bases are TGTGCCAGTAGTATAAGGCCGACCGGGGTTGGGACTGAAGCTTTCTTT. The chain carries TRBV19 and TRBJ1-1; no clear D gene. The CDR3 has 16 amino acids. V dropped 2 bases and J dropped 5 bases, with 18 bases sitting between them. CDR1 and CDR2 from the germline V gene are LNHDA and SQIVND (reference sequence).